This is a list of T cell receptor beta chains from one sample in a study of T cell clones after liver transplantation. TCRdb's table, derived via immunoSEQ multiplex PCR, lists solely in-frame clones and lacks some. The sample lists 70,000 or so clones, almost 95% occurring once. The specimen was CD4+ T cells from blood, collected less than 26 months after liver transplant. The receptors shown here come from a human patient who received a liver transplant. Some T cells may be supplied by the graft donor. The CDR3 runs from the conserved cysteine through the conserved F or W. The D gene is left open where the match is weak. Size tells how often a clone was seen (once, few, many) or the class of an expanded clone, and some rows leave it out.

V gene,clone size,J gene,D gene,CDR3 protein,CDR3 DNA
TRBV4-2,.,TRBJ2-1,.,CASSQGTSGYNEQFF,TGTGCCAGCAGCCAAGGAACCTCAGGCTACAATGAGCAGTTCTTC
TRBV5-1,.,TRBJ2-5,.,CASSIQGGETQYF,TGCGCCAGCAGCATCCAGGGTGGGGAGACCCAGTACTTC
TRBV2,few,TRBJ1-2,.,CASSETGNYGYTF,TGTGCCAGCAGTGAAACAGGGAACTATGGCTACACCTTC
TRBV12-5,.,TRBJ1-1,.,CASGLPVGWGMNTEAFF,TGTGCTAGTGGTTTGCCCGTGGGGTGGGGTATGAACACTGAAGCTTTCTTT
TRBV11-1,.,TRBJ2-1,TRBD1,CASSRYRGQGNNEQFF,TGTGCCAGCAGCCGATACCGGGGACAGGGAAACAATGAGCAGTTCTTC
TRBV29-1,.,TRBJ1-3,TRBD1,CSVEEGGQGTSSGNTIYF,TGCAGCGTTGAAGAGGGGGGACAGGGAACTTCCTCTGGAAACACCATATATTTT
TRBV4-3,.,TRBJ2-5,.,CASSHPPGIQETQYF,TGCGCCAGCAGCCACCCCCCCGGGATCCAAGAGACCCAGTACTTC
TRBV5-4,.,TRBJ2-5,.,CASSRRAGAGETQYF,TGTGCCAGCAGCCGCCGGGCAGGGGCAGGAGAGACCCAGTACTTC
TRBV11-2,.,TRBJ2-1,.,CASSPNPYNEQFF,TGTGCCAGCAGCCCAAACCCCTACAATGAGCAGTTCTTC
TRBV6-4,.,TRBJ2-2,.,CASSVGGVTGELFF,TGTGCCAGCAGTGTTGGAGGGGTCACCGGGGAGCTGTTTTTT
TRBV10-2,.,TRBJ1-1,.,CASSDRRSNTEAFF,TGCGCCAGCAGTGACAGACGGTCCAACACTGAAGCTTTCTTT
TRBV2,.,TRBJ1-1,.,CASSGGRRGTEAFF,TGTGCCAGCAGTGGAGGGAGGCGCGGGACTGAAGCTTTCTTT
TRBV7-3,.,TRBJ2-2,TRBD1,CASSQTGGGTGELFF,TGTGCCAGCAGCCAGACAGGGGGAGGCACCGGGGAGCTGTTTTTT
TRBV25-1,.,TRBJ1-6,TRBD1,CASRETGGNSPLHF,TGTGCCAGCAGGGAAACAGGGGGGAATTCACCCCTCCACTTT
TRBV27,.,TRBJ1-2,.,CASSLGGRAIYGYTF,TGTGCCAGCAGTTTAGGGGGTCGCGCTATATATGGCTACACCTTC
TRBV19,.,TRBJ2-1,.,CASSTIDRPPNEQFF,TGTGCCAGTAGTACTATTGACAGGCCACCCAATGAGCAGTTCTTC
TRBV19,.,TRBJ2-7,.,CASSETTVYEQYF,TGTGCCAGTAGTGAAACGACAGTCTACGAGCAGTACTTC
TRBV5-1,.,TRBJ2-7,.,CASSLDGQSGEQYF,TGCGCCAGCAGCTTGGACGGGCAGTCAGGTGAGCAGTACTTC
TRBV15,.,TRBJ2-7,.,CATSSHPGKEQYF,TGTGCCACCTCCTCGCATCCGGGGAAGGAGCAGTACTTC
TRBV11-2,.,TRBJ2-7,.,CASSLGRAYEQYF,TGTGCCAGCAGCTTAGGGAGGGCCTACGAGCAGTACTTC
TRBV19,.,TRBJ2-1,.,CASSISGSNEQFF,TGTGCCAGTAGTATATCCGGGAGCAATGAGCAGTTCTTC
TRBV19,.,TRBJ2-3,.,CASTQGGSFTDTQYF,TGTGCCAGTACCCAGGGAGGTAGTTTCACAGATACGCAGTATTTT
TRBV18,.,TRBJ1-3,TRBD1,CASSLSGTGHGNTIYF,TGTGCCAGCTCACTTTCCGGGACAGGGCACGGAAACACCATATATTTT
TRBV7-2,.,TRBJ1-1,TRBD1,CASSPRTGGYTEAFF,TGTGCCAGCAGCCCCCGGACAGGGGGGTACACTGAAGCTTTCTTT
TRBV5-1,.,TRBJ2-5,TRBD2,CASSPTSGSTETQYF,TGCGCCAGCAGCCCGACTAGCGGGAGTACCGAGACCCAGTACTTC
TRBV7-8,once,TRBJ1-2,.,CASSLEVRDGYTF,TGTGCCAGCAGCTTAGAAGTGAGGGATGGCTACACCTTC
TRBV25-1,.,TRBJ2-7,.,CASGTGLREQYF,TGTGCCAGCGGGACTGGGCTGAGGGAGCAGTACTTC
TRBV15,.,TRBJ2-7,.,CATSRDAHREQYF,TGTGCCACCAGCAGAGATGCGCATAGAGAGCAGTACTTC
TRBV10-3,.,TRBJ2-7,.,CAIREDDQLYEQYF,TGTGCCATCAGGGAGGACGATCAACTCTACGAGCAGTACTTC
TRBV18,.,TRBJ1-5,.,CASSPGTANQPQHF,TGTGCCAGCTCACCAGGGACGGCTAATCAGCCCCAGCATTTT
TRBV5-1,.,TRBJ2-5,.,CASSLVTKETQYF,TGCGCCAGCAGCCTTGTTACTAAAGAGACCCAGTACTTC
TRBV20-1,.,TRBJ2-7,TRBD1,CSAGGQYEQYF,TGCAGTGCTGGGGGACAGTACGAGCAGTACTTC
TRBV29-1,.,TRBJ2-1,TRBD2,CSVERGLADNEQFF,TGCAGCGTTGAAAGGGGACTAGCGGACAATGAGCAGTTCTTC
TRBV19,once,TRBJ2-4,.,CASSRRDTEKNIQYF,TGTGCCAGTAGTCGGAGGGACACGGAGAAAAACATTCAGTACTTC
TRBV7-9,.,TRBJ1-4,.,CASSRTTHFREKLFF,TGTGCCAGCAGCAGGACCACCCATTTTAGGGAAAAACTGTTTTTT
TRBV5-6,.,TRBJ2-2,.,CASSLGQGGTGELFF,TGTGCCAGCAGCTTGGGACAGGGAGGAACCGGGGAGCTGTTTTTT
TRBV5-1,.,TRBJ2-5,TRBD1,CASSPLGQSSETQYF,TGCGCCAGCAGCCCCCTGGGACAGTCTTCGGAGACCCAGTACTTC
TRBV2,.,TRBJ1-5,.,CASSEALQGPSNQPQHF,TGTGCCAGCAGTGAAGCGCTTCAGGGCCCGAGCAATCAGCCCCAGCATTTT
TRBV28,once,TRBJ1-3,.,CASTPQSSGNTIYF,TGTGCCAGCACCCCACAGAGCTCTGGAAACACCATATATTTT
TRBV11-1,.,TRBJ1-2,.,CASSLSTGNYGYTF,TGTGCCAGCAGCTTATCTACAGGGAACTATGGCTACACCTTC
TRBV5-1,.,TRBJ2-5,TRBD1,CASSLAGTVQETQYF,TGCGCCAGCAGCTTGGCTGGGACAGTTCAAGAGACCCAGTACTTC
TRBV7-3,.,TRBJ2-2,TRBD2,CASSPRTSGSRTGELFF,TGTGCCAGCAGCCCAAGGACTAGCGGGAGTCGCACCGGGGAGCTGTTTTTT
TRBV5-6,.,TRBJ2-5,TRBD1,CASSLAAGQGILETQYF,TGTGCCAGCAGCTTGGCTGCCGGACAGGGAATCTTAGAGACCCAGTACTTC
TRBV7-9,.,TRBJ2-1,.,CASSLLGTEQFF,TGTGCCAGCAGCTTACTCGGGACTGAGCAGTTCTTC
TRBV6-1,.,TRBJ2-5,.,CASAVVFREETQYF,TGTGCCAGCGCCGTGGTATTTCGAGAAGAGACCCAGTACTTC